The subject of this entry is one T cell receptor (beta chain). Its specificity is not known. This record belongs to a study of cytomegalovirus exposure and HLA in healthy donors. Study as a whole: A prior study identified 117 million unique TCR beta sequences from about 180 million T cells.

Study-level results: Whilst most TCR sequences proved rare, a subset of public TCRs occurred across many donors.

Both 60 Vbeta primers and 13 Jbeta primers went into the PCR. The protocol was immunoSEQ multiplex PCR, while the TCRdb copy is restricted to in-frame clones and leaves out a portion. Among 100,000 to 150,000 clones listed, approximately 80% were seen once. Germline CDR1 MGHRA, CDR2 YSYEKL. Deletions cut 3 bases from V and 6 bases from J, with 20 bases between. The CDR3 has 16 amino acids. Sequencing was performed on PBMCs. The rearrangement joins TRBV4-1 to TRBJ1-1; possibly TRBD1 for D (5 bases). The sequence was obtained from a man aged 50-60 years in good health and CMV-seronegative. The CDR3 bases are TGCGCCAGCAGCCATAATTATGGGGGGTCTCAGGCTGAAGCTTTCTTT. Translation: CASSHNYGGSQAEAFF.